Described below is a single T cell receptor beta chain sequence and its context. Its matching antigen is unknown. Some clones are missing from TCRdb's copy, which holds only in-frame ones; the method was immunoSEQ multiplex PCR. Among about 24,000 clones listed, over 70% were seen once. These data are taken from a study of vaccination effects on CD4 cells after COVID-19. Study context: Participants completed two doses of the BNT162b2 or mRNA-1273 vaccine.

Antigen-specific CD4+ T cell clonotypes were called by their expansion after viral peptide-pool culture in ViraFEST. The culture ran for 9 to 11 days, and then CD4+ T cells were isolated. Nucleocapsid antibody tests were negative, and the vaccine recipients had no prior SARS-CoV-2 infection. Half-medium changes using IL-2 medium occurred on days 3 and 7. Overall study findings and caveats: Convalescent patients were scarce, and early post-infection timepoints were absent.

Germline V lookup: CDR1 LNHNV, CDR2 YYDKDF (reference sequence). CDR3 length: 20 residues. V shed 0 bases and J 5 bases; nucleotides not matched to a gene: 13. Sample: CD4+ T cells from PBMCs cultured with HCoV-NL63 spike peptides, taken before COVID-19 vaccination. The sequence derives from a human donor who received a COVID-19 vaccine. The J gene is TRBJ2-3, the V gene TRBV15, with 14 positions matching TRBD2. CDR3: CATSRDRNKGTSGSGDTQYF. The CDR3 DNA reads TGTGCCACCAGCAGAGATAGGAATAAGGGGACTAGCGGGAGTGGAGATACGCAGTATTTT.